This TCR beta chain was identified during a study of blood T cell repertoires in COVID-19. Study details: From the United States, Italy and Spain came samples of acute and convalescent COVID-19. T cells, B-cell-depleted T cells, or PBMCs provided the cDNA or gDNA that served as material.

Under the authors' procedure: Researchers report that nucleated cell counts were estimated from reference gene primer amplification. Profiled with immunoSEQ multiplex PCR; TCRdb holds only in-frame clones, not every one. V, J and clone size are taken as reported in that table, and D and trimming were inferred from the DNA itself. Of some 160,000 clones in the sample, about 80% were seen once. This receptor was identified in a man between 65 and 80 years old with active or convalescent COVID-19. The sample taken for sequencing was peripheral blood.

Written as DNA, the CDR3 is TGTGCCAGCAGCGAGAACTATGGCTACACCTTC. It codes for CASSENYGYTF. J is TRBJ1-2 and V is TRBV28, with D hard to call. This CDR3 spans 11 amino acids. V lost 6 bases and J 2 bases, leaving 4 bases between the germline ends. Germline values: CDR1 MDHEN, CDR2 SYDVKM.